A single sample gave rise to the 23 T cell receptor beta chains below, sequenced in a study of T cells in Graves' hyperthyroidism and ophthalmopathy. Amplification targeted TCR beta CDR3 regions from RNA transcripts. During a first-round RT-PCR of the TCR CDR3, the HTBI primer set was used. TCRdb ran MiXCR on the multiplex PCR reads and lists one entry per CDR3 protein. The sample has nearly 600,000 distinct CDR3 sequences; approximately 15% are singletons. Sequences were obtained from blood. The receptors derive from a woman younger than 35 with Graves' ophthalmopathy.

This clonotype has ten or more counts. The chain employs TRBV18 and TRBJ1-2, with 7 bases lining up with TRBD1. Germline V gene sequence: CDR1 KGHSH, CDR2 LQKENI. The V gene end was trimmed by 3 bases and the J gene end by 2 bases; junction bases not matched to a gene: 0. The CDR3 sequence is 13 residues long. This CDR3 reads CASSPTGNYGYTF. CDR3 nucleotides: TGTGCCAGCTCACCGACAGGGAACTATGGCTACACCTTC.

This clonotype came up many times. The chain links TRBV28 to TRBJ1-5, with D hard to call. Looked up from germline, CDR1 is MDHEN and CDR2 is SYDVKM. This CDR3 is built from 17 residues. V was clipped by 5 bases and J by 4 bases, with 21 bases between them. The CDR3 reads CASSHYRSGPINQPQHF. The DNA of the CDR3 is TGTGCCAGCAGTCATTATCGTTCCGGGCCTATTAATCAGCCCCAGCATTTT.

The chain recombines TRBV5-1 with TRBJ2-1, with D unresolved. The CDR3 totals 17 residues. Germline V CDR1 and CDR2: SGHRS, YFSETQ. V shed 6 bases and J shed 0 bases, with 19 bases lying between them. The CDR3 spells CASNRAGMYSSYNEQFF. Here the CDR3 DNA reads TGCGCCAGCAACCGCGCAGGAATGTATAGCTCCTACAATGAGCAGTTCTTC. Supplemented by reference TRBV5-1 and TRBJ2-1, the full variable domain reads KAGVTQTPRYLIKTRGQQVTLSCSPISGHRSVSWYQQTPGQGLQFLFEYFSETQRNKGNFPGRFSGRQFSNSRSEMNVSTLELGDSALYLCASNRAGMYSSYNEQFFGPGTRLTVL.

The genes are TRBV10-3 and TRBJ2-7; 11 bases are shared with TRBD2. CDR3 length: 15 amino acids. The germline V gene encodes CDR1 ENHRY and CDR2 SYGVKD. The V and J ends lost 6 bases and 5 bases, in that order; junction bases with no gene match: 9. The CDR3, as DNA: TGTGCCATCAGACGGACTAGCGGGCCTAAGGACGAGCAGTACTTC. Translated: CAIRRTSGPKDEQYF.

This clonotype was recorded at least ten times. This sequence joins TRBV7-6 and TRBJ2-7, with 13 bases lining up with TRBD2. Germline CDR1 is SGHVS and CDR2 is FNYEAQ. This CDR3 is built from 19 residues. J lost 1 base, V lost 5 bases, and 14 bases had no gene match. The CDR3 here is CASSLPRGLAGSSSYEQYF. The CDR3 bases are TGTGCCAGCAGCCTCCCCCGGGGACTAGCGGGATCCTCTTCCTACGAGCAGTACTTC.

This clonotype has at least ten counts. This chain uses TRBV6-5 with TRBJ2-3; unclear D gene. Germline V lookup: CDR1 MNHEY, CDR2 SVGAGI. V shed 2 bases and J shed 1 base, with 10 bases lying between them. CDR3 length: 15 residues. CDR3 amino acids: CASSYVGSGTDTQYF. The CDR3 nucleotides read TGTGCCAGCAGTTACGTGGGGTCGGGCACAGATACGCAGTATTTT.

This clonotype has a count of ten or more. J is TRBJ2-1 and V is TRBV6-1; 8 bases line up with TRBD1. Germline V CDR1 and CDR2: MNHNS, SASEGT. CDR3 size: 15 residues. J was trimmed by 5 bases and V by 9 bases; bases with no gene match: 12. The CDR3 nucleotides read TGTGCCAGTAGTATCGGACAGGGTACCCACAATGAGCAGTTCTTC. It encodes CASSIGQGTHNEQFF.

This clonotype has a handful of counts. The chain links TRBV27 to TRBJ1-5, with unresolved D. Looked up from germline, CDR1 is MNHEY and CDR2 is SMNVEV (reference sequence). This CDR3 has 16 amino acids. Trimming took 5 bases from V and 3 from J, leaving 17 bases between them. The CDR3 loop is CASSPALGLLNQPQHF. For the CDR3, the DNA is TGTGCCAGCAGTCCGGCTCTCGGCCTACTCAATCAGCCCCAGCATTTT.

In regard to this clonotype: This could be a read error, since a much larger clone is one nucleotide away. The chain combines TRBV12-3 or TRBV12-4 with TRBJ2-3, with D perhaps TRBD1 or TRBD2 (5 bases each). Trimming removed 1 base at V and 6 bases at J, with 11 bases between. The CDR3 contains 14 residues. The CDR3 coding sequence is TGTGCCAGCAGTTTAGGTGGGGGTTTGGATACGCAGTATTTT. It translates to CASSLGGGLDTQYF.

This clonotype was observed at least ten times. CDR3 sequence (DNA): TGTGCCATCAGTGCGGGAGGGTTCAATGAGCAGTTCTTC. This translates into CAISAGGFNEQFF. The V gene is TRBV10-3, the J gene TRBJ2-1; 8 positions match TRBD2. V shed 4 bases and J 6 bases; nucleotides not matched to a gene: 2. Germline values: CDR1 ENHRY, CDR2 SYGVKD. The CDR3 covers 13 residues.

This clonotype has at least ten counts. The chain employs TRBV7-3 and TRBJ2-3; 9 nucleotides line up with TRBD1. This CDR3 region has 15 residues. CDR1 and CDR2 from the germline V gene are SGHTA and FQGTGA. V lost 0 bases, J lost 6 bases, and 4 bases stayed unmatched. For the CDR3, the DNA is TGTGCCAGCAGCTTAACGGGACAGGGTCCGGATACGCAGTATTTT. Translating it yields CASSLTGQGPDTQYF.

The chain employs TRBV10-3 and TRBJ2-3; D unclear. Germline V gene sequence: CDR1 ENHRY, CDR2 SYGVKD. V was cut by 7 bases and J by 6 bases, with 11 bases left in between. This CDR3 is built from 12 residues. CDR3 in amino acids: CAIKPHGDTQYF. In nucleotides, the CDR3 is TGTGCCATCAAACCCCATGGGGATACGCAGTATTTT.

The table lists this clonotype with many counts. This chain's CDR3 is CASSLEREMNTEAFF. The CDR3, as DNA: TGTGCCAGCAGTTTAGAGAGAGAAATGAACACTGAAGCTTTCTTT. The chain is built from TRBV12-3 or TRBV12-4 and TRBJ1-1; no firm D call. The V gene lost 1 base and the J gene lost 0 bases, with 9 bases spanning the gap. The length of the CDR3 is 15 residues.

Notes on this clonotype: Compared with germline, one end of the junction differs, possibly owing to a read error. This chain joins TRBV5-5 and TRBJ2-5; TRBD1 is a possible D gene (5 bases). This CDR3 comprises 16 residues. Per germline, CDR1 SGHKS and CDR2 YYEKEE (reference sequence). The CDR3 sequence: CASSQGLDIGLETQYF. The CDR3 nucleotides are TGCGCCAGCAGCCAAGGCCTGGACATCGGGCTGGAGACCCAGTACTTC.

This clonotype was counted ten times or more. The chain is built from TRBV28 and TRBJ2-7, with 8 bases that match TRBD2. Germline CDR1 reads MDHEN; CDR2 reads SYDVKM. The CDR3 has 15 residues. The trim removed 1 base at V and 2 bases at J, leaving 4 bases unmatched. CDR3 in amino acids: CASSLSAGATYEQYF. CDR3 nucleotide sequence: TGTGCCAGCAGTTTATCAGCGGGAGCCACCTACGAGCAGTACTTC.

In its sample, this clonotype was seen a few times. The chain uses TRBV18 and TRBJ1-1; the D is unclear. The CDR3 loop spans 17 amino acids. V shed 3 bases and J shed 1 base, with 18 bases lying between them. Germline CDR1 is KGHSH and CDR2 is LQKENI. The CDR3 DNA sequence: TGTGCCAGCTCACCGTGGGCCTATCTCAGGTCGAACACTGAAGCTTTCTTT. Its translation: CASSPWAYLRSNTEAFF.

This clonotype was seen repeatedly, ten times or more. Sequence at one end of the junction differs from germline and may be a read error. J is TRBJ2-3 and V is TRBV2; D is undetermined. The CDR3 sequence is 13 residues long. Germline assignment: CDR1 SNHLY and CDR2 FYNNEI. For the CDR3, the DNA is TGTGTCAGCAGTGATGATGCCACGCATACGCAGTATTTT. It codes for CVSSDDATHTQYF.

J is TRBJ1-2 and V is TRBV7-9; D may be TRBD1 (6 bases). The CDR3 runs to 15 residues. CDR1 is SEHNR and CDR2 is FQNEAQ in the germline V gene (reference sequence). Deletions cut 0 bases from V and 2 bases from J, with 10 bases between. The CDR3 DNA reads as TGTGCCAGCAGCTTAGCTCGGGGGCTGAACTATGGCTACACCTTC. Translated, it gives CASSLARGLNYGYTF.

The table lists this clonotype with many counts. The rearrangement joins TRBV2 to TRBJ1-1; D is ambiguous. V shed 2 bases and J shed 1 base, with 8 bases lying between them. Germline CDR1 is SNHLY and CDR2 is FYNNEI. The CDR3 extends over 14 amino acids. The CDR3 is CASSERRTNTEAFF. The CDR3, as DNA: TGTGCCAGCAGTGAAAGACGGACGAACACTGAAGCTTTCTTT.

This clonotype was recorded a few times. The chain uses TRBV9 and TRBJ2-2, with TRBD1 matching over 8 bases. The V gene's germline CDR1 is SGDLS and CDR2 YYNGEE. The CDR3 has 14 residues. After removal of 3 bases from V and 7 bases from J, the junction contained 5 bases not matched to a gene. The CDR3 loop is CASSGTGRIGELFF. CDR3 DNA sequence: TGTGCCAGCAGCGGGACAGGGAGGATCGGGGAGCTGTTTTTT.

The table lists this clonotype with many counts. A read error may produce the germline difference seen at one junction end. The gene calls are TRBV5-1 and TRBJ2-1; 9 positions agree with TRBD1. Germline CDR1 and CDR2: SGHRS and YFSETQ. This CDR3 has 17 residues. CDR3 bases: TGCGCCAGCAGTTTGGAACCAACAGGGGGCGTTCGCAATGAGCAGTTCTTC. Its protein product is CASSLEPTGGVRNEQFF.

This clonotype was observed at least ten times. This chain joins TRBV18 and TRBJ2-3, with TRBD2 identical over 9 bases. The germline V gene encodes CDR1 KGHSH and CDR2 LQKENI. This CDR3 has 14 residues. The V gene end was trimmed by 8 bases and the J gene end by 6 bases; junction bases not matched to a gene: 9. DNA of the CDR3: TGTGCCAGCGCAAGCGGGAGGAGGCTGGATACGCAGTATTTT. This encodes CASASGRRLDTQYF. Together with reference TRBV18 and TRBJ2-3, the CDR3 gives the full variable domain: NAGVMQNPRHLVRRRGQEARLRCSPMKGHSHVYWYRQLPEEGLKFMVYLQKENIIDESGMPKERFSAEFPKEGPSILRIQQVVRGDSAAYFCASASGRRLDTQYFGPGTRLTVL.

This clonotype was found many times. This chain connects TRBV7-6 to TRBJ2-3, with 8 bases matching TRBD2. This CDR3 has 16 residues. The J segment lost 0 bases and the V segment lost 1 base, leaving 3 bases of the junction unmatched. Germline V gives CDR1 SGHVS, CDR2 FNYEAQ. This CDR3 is CASSLEAGESTDTQYF. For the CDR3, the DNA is TGTGCCAGCAGCTTAGAAGCGGGAGAAAGCACAGATACGCAGTATTTT.